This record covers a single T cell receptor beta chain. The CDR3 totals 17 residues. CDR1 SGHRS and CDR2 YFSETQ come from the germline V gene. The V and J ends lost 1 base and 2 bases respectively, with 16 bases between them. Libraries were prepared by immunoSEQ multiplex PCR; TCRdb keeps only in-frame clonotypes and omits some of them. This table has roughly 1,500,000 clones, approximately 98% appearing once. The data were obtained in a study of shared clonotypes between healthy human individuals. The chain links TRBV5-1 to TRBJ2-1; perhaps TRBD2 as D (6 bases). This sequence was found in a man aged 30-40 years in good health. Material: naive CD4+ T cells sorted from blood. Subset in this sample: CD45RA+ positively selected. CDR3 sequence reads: CASSLLGAGSAYNEQFF. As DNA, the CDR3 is TGCGCCAGCAGCTTGTTGGGTGCCGGGAGTGCCTACAATGAGCAGTTCTTC.